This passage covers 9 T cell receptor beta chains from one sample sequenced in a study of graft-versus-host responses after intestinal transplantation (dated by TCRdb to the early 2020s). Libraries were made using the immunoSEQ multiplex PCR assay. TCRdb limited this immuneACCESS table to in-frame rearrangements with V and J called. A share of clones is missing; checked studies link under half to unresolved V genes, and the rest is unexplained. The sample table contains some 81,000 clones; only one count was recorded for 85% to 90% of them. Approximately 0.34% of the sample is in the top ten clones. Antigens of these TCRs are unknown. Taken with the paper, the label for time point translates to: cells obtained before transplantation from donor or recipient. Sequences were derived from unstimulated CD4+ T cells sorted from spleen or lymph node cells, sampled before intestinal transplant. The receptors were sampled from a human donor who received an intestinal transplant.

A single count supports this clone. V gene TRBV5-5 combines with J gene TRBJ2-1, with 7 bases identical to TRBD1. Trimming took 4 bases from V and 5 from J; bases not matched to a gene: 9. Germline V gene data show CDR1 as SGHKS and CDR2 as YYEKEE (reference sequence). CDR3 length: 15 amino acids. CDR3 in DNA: TGTGCCAGCAGCCGACAGGGTGATACAGACAATGAGCAGTTCTTC. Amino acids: CASSRQGDTDNEQFF.

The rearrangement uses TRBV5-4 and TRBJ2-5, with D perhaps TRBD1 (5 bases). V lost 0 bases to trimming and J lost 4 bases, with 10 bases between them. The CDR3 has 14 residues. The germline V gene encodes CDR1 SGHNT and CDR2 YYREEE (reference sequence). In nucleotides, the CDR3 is TGTGCCAGCAGCTTGGGTCAGGGTAGAGAGACCCAGTACTTC. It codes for CASSLGQGRETQYF.

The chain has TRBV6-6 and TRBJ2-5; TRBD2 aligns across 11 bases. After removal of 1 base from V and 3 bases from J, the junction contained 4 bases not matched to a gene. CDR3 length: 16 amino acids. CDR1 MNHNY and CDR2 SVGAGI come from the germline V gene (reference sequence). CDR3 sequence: CASSYWLLAGEETQYF. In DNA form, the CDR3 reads TGTGCCAGCAGTTACTGGCTACTAGCGGGAGAAGAGACCCAGTACTTC.

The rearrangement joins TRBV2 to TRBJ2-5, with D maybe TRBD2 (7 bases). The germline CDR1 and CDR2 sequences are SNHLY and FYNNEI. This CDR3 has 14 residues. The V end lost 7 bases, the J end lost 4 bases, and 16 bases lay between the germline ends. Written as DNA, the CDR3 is TGTGCCAGCAAGGCGACGGGGGGCGGAGAGACCCAGTACTTC. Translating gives CASKATGGGETQYF.

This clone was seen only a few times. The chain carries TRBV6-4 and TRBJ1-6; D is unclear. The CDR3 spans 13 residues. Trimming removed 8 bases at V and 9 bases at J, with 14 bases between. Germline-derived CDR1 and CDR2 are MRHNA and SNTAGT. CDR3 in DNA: TGTGCCAGCTTCGACGTAGGAGCTTCACCCCTCCACTTT. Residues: CASFDVGASPLHF.

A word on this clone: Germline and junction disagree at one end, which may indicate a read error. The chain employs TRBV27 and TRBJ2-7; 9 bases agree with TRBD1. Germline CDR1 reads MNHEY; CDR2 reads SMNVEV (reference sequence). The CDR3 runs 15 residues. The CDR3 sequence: CTSSRTGDFSYEQYF. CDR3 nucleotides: TGTACCAGCAGTCGGACAGGGGATTTTTCCTACGAGCAGTACTTC.

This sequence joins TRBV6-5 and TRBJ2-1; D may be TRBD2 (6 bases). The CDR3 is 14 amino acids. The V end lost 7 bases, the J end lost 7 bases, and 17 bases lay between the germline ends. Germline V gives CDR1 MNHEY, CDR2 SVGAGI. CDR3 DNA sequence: TGTGCCAGCATCCGCGGGATATTGAGGAATGAGCAGTTCTTC. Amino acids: CASIRGILRNEQFF.

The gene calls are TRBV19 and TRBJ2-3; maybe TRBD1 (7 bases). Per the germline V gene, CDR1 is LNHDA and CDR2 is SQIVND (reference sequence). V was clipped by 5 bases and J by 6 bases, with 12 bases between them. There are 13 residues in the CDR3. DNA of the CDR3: TGTGCCAGTAGTGCCCCAGGGGGGGATACGCAGTATTTT. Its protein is CASSAPGGDTQYF.

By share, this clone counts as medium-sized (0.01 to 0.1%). The CDR3 reads CASSAYRGRTEAFF. In nucleotides, the CDR3 is TGTGCCAGCAGCGCGTACAGGGGGCGAACTGAAGCTTTCTTT. J is TRBJ1-1 and V is TRBV9; 9 nucleotides align to TRBD1. CDR1 is SGDLS and CDR2 is YYNGEE in the germline V gene. V was clipped by 3 bases and J by 5 bases; unmatched bases: 5. CDR3 length: 14 residues.